This is a list of T cell receptor beta chains from one sample in a study of metastatic and nonmetastatic thyroid tumors. With MiXCR, TCRdb reprocessed the PCR reads. Of over 15,000 clones detected, approximately 15% appear once; the ten largest clones hold approximately 17%. Material for sequencing was blood. These receptors came from a male donor with papillary thyroid cancer or a benign thyroid nodule (not recorded which). Some clones in this sample may be carry-over from other donors' samples. CDR3s include the opening cysteine and the closing phenylalanine or tryptophan. D genes are given only for firm matches. Rows give clone size only sometimes, using once, few, many, or a class for an expanded clone.

TRBV19	NA	NA	TRBJ2-7	TGTGCCAGTAGTAGGAGACCGGGACCGAGCTACGAGCAGTACTTC	CASSRRPGPSYEQYF
TRBV7-3	NA	NA	TRBJ2-1	TGTGCCAGCAGCCTATCGCAGAACAATGAGCAGTTCTTC	CASSLSQNNEQFF
TRBV6-1	many	TRBD1	TRBJ2-1	TGTGCCAGCAGACAGGGGGCTGGGAATGAGCAGTTCTTC	CASRQGAGNEQFF
TRBV5-6	many	NA	TRBJ1-4	TGTGCCAGCAGCTTGGGACCTAGCTCGGGTAATGAAAAACTGTTTTTT	CASSLGPSSGNEKLFF
TRBV3-1	many	TRBD1	TRBJ1-3	TGTGCCAGCAGCCAAGCACCGGGACAGGCCTCTGGAAACACCATATATTTT	CASSQAPGQASGNTIYF
TRBV7-6	NA	NA	TRBJ2-5	TGTGCCAGCAGCTTCTCTGGCGGCCAGACAGCGGAGACCCAGTACTTC	CASSFSGGQTAETQYF
TRBV3-1	many	NA	TRBJ1-2	TGTGCCAGCAGCCAAGATTGGGGTAAAACTATATATGGCTACACCTTC	CASSQDWGKTIYGYTF
TRBV5-5	many	TRBD1	TRBJ2-4	TGTGCCAGCAGCAACGGACAGGGGGCTGGAAACATTCAGTACTTC	CASSNGQGAGNIQYF
TRBV18	many	NA	TRBJ1-2	TGTGCCAGCTCACCACCGGACCCTCGGTATGGCTACACCTTC	CASSPPDPRYGYTF
TRBV28	many	NA	TRBJ2-7	TGTGCCACAGACACAGGGTTATCTACCTACGAGCAGTACTTC	CATDTGLSTYEQYF
TRBV20-1	many	NA	TRBJ2-1	TGCAGTGCTAGCGTGTCGGGGAATGAGCAGTTCTTC	CSASVSGNEQFF
TRBV20-1	many	TRBD2	TRBJ2-5	TGCAGTGCTAGCTCACTAGCGGGAGTTTCTGAGACCCAGTACTTC	CSASSLAGVSETQYF
TRBV18	once	TRBD1	TRBJ1-3	TGTGCCAGCTCACCCCTCCGGGACAGTGACCCTGGAAACACCATATATTTT	CASSPLRDSDPGNTIYF
TRBV11-2	many	NA	TRBJ2-7	TGTGCCAGCAGCTTAGAAGGGGTCCCGTACTACGAGCAGTACTTC	CASSLEGVPYYEQYF
TRBV7-9	many	TRBD2	TRBJ2-1	TGTGCCAGCATCCCAGGGAGCGGGAATCTCCATGAGCAGTTCTTC	CASIPGSGNLHEQFF
TRBV14	many	NA	TRBJ2-7	TGTGCCAGCAGCCAAGGGTGGTACGAGCAGTACTTC	CASSQGWYEQYF
TRBV7-9	many	NA	TRBJ1-5	TGTGCCAGCAGCTCAAATAATCAGCCCCAGCATTTT	CASSSNNQPQHF
TRBV30	medium-sized	NA	TRBJ2-7	TGTGCCTGGAGTGTATTAGGTTACGAGCAGTACTTC	CAWSVLGYEQYF
TRBV4-1	medium-sized	NA	TRBJ2-1	TGCGCCAGCAGCCACCCCCCCCAAGATGAGCAGTTCTTC	CASSHPPQDEQFF
TRBV4-1	medium-sized	TRBD1	TRBJ2-2	TGCGCCAGCAGCCAGGCCGGGACAGTATACACCGGGGAGCTGTTTTTT	CASSQAGTVYTGELFF
TRBV9	many	NA	TRBJ2-5	TGTGCCAGCAGCGTCCAGGAGGGAGAGACCCAGTACTTC	CASSVQEGETQYF
TRBV7-6	NA	NA	TRBJ1-6	TGTGCCAGCAGCTTAGGGGGTTCCTATAATTCACCCCTCCACTTT	CASSLGGSYNSPLHF
TRBV6-1	many	TRBD1	TRBJ2-4	TGTGCCACCCTGGACAGGGAGGAACACATTCAGTACTTC	CATLDREEHIQYF
TRBV6-2/TRBV6-3	many	NA	TRBJ1-1	TGTGCCAGCAGTTGGACGGCAAACACTGAAGCTTTCTTT	CASSWTANTEAFF
TRBV20-1	medium-sized	NA	TRBJ1-2	TGCAGTGCTAGAGACACCTATTGGGGGGCGCTGGGCTATGGCTACACCTTC	CSARDTYWGALGYGYTF
TRBV15	many	NA	TRBJ2-7	TGTGCCACCAGCAGAGTTAGGGCAGGGCAGGCCAACGAGCAGTACTTC	CATSRVRAGQANEQYF
TRBV12-3/TRBV12-4	NA	NA	TRBJ2-2	TGTGCCAGCAGCCCACCCACAGGGCTAACCGGGGAGCTGTTTTTT	CASSPPTGLTGELFF
TRBV11-2	NA	TRBD1	TRBJ2-7	TGTGCCAGCAGCTTAGTTGGGACAGGGGGCTACGAGCAGTACTTC	CASSLVGTGGYEQYF
TRBV6-2/TRBV6-3	few	NA	TRBJ1-2	TGTGCCAGCAGTTACTCGAACCGCCCCCTGGAAGGCTACACCTTC	CASSYSNRPLEGYTF
TRBV6-4	NA	NA	TRBJ2-3	TGTGCCAGCAGTGACTCTAGCCGCTACACAGATACGCAGTATTTT	CASSDSSRYTDTQYF